Below, 11 T cell receptor beta chains from the same sample are listed, as sequenced in a study of response to subunit inactivated influenza vaccine (dated 2018 in TCRdb). The library was obtained by RT-PCR. Instrument used: Illumina HiSeq 2500. Clones were called with MiXCR by TCRdb after fastp trimmed the public reads at Q25, and only in-frame beta chains were retained. Every entry covers one CDR3 protein and lists the most common genes and DNA from its rows. Recorded for this sample are roughly 710,000 distinct CDR3 sequences; 14% of them occurred a single time. 7.5% to 9% of the sample rests with the top ten. Sequencing used PBMCs from blood, obtained approximately 15 days before vaccination. The source is a man in his forties or fifties who received an inactivated influenza vaccine. Donor details come from another sample of the same person, matched by shared clones.

The chain joins TRBV30 to TRBJ2-1; no reliable D call. This CDR3 comprises 14 residues. Between the trimmed V and J ends, which lost 3 bases and 0 bases, there was a span of 9 bases. Per the germline V gene, CDR1 is GTSNPN and CDR2 is SVGIG (reference sequence). The CDR3 reads CAWRAKSSYNEQFF. The CDR3 nucleotides are TGTGCCTGGAGGGCCAAGAGCTCCTACAATGAGCAGTTCTTC.

This clonotype was counted many times. The chain has TRBV2 and TRBJ2-5; D gene ambiguous. Germline V gene lookup returns CDR1 SNHLY and CDR2 FYNNEI. Trimming shortened V by 6 bases and J by 5 bases, and 7 bases separated the two germline ends. This CDR3 spans 11 amino acids. CDR3 amino acids: CASRLRETQYF. CDR3 nucleotide sequence: TGTGCCAGCAGGTTGAGGGAGACCCAGTACTTC.

The chain joins TRBV20-1 to TRBJ2-7; D perhaps matches TRBD1 (5 bases). V lost 7 bases and J lost 4, with 23 bases in between. In germline, CDR1 is DFQATT, CDR2 SNEGSKA (reference sequence). This CDR3 is built from 15 residues. The CDR3 loop is CSGTRQAIDNYEQYF. CDR3 coding DNA: TGCAGTGGGACACGCCAGGCCATCGATAATTACGAGCAGTACTTC.

The rearrangement uses TRBV24-1 and TRBJ2-2; weak D call: TRBD1 (6 bases). Germline CDR1 is KGHDR and CDR2 is SFDVKD. V lost 4 bases, J lost 10 bases, and 18 bases lay in between. The CDR3 sequence is 15 residues long. In DNA form, the CDR3 reads TGTGCCACCAGTGACCATCGGACAGCGAGCACGGAGCTGTTTTTT. It yields the protein CATSDHRTASTELFF.

The chain recombines TRBV4-1 with TRBJ2-5, with D uncertain. This CDR3 has 17 residues. Trimming removed 3 bases from V and 1 base from J, with 18 bases in between. Per the germline V gene, CDR1 is MGHRA and CDR2 is YSYEKL. The CDR3 loop reads CASSQVRLPLTQETQYF. CDR3 DNA sequence: TGCGCCAGCAGCCAGGTCCGGTTACCCCTGACCCAAGAGACCCAGTACTTC.

The chain joins TRBV12-3 or TRBV12-4 to TRBJ1-1; TRBD1 matches 10 bases. This CDR3 spans 15 amino acids. V lost 6 bases to trimming and J lost 3 bases; unmatched junction nucleotides: 7. In nucleotides, the CDR3 is TGTGCCAGCAGCATACTAGGGACAGGGGACACTGAAGCTTTCTTT. It encodes CASSILGTGDTEAFF.

This clonotype turned up a few times. The CDR3 sequence: CASSVLPMGLAGGLNTGELFF. The CDR3, as DNA: TGTGCCAGCAGCGTACTACCGATGGGACTAGCGGGGGGCCTGAACACCGGGGAGCTGTTTTTT. This chain uses TRBV9 with TRBJ2-2, with 15 bases lining up with TRBD2. Germline V CDR1 and CDR2: SGDLS, YYNGEE. The CDR3 covers 21 residues. The ends lost 1 base at V and 1 base at J; junction bases unmatched: 11.

This clonotype was recorded a few times. This chain connects TRBV12-3 or TRBV12-4 to TRBJ1-5; D gene unclear. The CDR3 length is 12 residues. V was cut by 6 bases and J by 4 bases, with 7 bases left in between. CDR3 coding DNA: TGTGCCAGCAGATTGTCAAATCAGCCCCAGCATTTT. Translating it yields CASRLSNQPQHF.

This clonotype has a count of ten or more. The chain is built from TRBV14 and TRBJ2-1; tentative D call: TRBD2 (6 bases). Germline lookup yields CDR1 SGHDN and CDR2 FVKESK. V was pared by 6 bases and J by 4 bases, with 16 bases between. The CDR3 is made up of 15 amino acids. The chain's CDR3 is CASSWIADAYNEQFF. The CDR3 coding sequence is TGTGCCAGCAGTTGGATAGCGGACGCTTACAATGAGCAGTTCTTC.

This clonotype was seen a few times. The V call is TRBV12-3 or TRBV12-4, the J call TRBJ2-7, with 7 bases identical to TRBD2. The CDR3 has 15 residues. V lost 6 bases to trimming and J lost 3 bases; unmatched junction nucleotides: 11. CDR3 DNA: TGTGCCAGCAGACCCATGGGCGGGAGTGTCTACGAGCAGTACTTC. Translated: CASRPMGGSVYEQYF.

The chain uses TRBV12-3 or TRBV12-4 and TRBJ2-7; D is undetermined. The V and J ends lost 5 bases and 0 bases respectively, with 20 bases between them. The CDR3 has 17 residues. This chain's CDR3 is CASSPTGRRRSSYEQYF. CDR3 nucleotides: TGTGCCAGCAGTCCCACGGGTCGGCGCCGGAGCTCCTACGAGCAGTACTTC.